This TCR beta chain came from a study of blood T cell repertoires in COVID-19. The overall study: T cells, B-cell-depleted T cells, or PBMCs provided the cDNA or gDNA that served as material.

Authors' analysis steps: Using reference gene primer amplification, nucleated cell counts were estimated. TCRdb's table, derived via immunoSEQ multiplex PCR, lists solely in-frame clones and lacks some. V and J calls and clone size are copied from that table; D and trimming were computed from the DNA. This table holds roughly 160,000 clones, 79% found once. This CDR3 has 15 amino acids. V dropped 5 bases and J dropped 2; count of bases not matched to a gene: 5. Germline CDR1 is SGHTA and CDR2 is FQGNSA. This clonotype was sampled from a woman in her fifties or sixties with COVID-19, enrolled during active disease. The genes are TRBV7-2 and TRBJ1-3, with 8 bases that match TRBD1. Sequenced input: peripheral blood. The CDR3 coding sequence is TGTGCCAGCAGCGTCGCAGGGGGCACTGGAAACACCATATATTTT. It encodes CASSVAGGTGNTIYF.